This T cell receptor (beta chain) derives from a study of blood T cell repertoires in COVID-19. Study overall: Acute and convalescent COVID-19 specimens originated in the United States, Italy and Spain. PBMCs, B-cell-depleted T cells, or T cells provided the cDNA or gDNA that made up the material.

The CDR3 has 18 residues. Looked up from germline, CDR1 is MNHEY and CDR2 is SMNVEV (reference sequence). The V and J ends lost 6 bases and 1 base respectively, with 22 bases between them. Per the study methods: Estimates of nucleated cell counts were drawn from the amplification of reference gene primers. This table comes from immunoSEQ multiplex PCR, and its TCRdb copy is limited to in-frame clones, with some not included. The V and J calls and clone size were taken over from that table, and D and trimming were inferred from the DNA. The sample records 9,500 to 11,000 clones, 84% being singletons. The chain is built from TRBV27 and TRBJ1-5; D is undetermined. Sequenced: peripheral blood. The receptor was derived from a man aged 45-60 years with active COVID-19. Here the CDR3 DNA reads TGTGCCAGCAGCACGATCGGCCGGGAGGCAGCAAGCAATCAGCCCCAGCATTTT. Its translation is CASSTIGREAASNQPQHF.